Below are 23 T cell receptor beta chains sequenced from a single sample in a study of T cell responses to AZD1222 COVID-19 vaccine. Produced via immunoSEQ multiplex PCR; TCRdb's table is partial and in-frame only. Found here are 150,000 to 200,000 clones, 85% to 95% of them singletons; the top ten hold approximately 1.8%. The material sequenced was peripheral blood, taken 28 days after the second AZD1222 dose. Receptor source: an adult who received the AZD1222 COVID-19 vaccine.

This chain connects TRBV4-3 to TRBJ1-1; no clear D. Trimming took off 1 base at V and 3 bases at J, with 6 bases between the two ends. The CDR3 runs to 13 residues. Germline loops: CDR1 LGHNA, CDR2 YSLEER. CDR3 bases: TGCGCCAGCAGCCAAGCGGGGTACACTGAAGCTTTCTTT. This sequence encodes CASSQAGYTEAFF.

The chain combines TRBV11-2 with TRBJ2-7; the D is unclear. V was shortened by 4 bases and J by 9 bases, with 10 bases between the two germline ends. Germline CDR1 and CDR2: SGHAT and FQNNGV. The CDR3 loop spans 11 amino acids. CDR3 region: CASSSTWTQYF. The CDR3 region has the DNA TGTGCCAGCAGCTCCACTTGGACGCAGTACTTC. Together with reference TRBV11-2 and TRBJ2-7, the CDR3 gives the full variable domain: EAGVAQSPRYKIIEKRQSVAFWCNPISGHATLYWYQQILGQGPKLLIQFQNNGVVDDSQLPKDRFSAERLKGVDSTLKIQPAKLEDSAVYLCASSSTWTQYFGPGTRLTVT.

This clone has only one observation. The DNA for the CDR3 is TGTGCCAGCAGCTTGGGACAGTCGCCGAACACTGAAGCTTTCTTT. This sequence encodes CASSLGQSPNTEAFF. The rearrangement uses TRBV7-2 and TRBJ1-1, with TRBD1 identical over 7 bases. The length of the CDR3 is 15 residues. The V gene end was trimmed by 3 bases and the J gene end by 1 base; junction bases not matched to a gene: 5. Germline CDR1 and CDR2: SGHTA and FQGNSA.

The J gene is TRBJ2-7, the V gene TRBV28; 7 bases align to TRBD2. V shed 5 bases, J shed 1 base, and the junction held 8 bases outside the gene matches. CDR3 length: 15 amino acids. Germline V gene lookup returns CDR1 MDHEN and CDR2 SYDVKM. CDR3 nucleotide sequence: TGTGCCAGCAGTCGCCTAGGCGGGAGTTCCTACGAGCAGTACTTC. Protein sequence: CASSRLGGSSYEQYF.

CDR3 in amino acids: CASSQATGPKIEAFF. The CDR3 DNA sequence: TGTGCCAGCAGTCAGGCGACGGGACCGAAGATTGAAGCTTTCTTT. V gene TRBV5-6 combines with J gene TRBJ1-1; the D gene is possibly TRBD1 (5 bases). The germline CDR1 and CDR2 sequences are SGHDT and YYEEEE. V lost 5 bases, J lost 7 bases, and 21 bases lay in between. This CDR3 spans 15 amino acids.

The V call is TRBV6-4, the J call TRBJ1-3; D not certain. The CDR3 is made up of 17 amino acids. The V and J ends lost 0 bases and 0 bases respectively, with 12 bases between them. CDR1 and CDR2 (germline): MRHNA, SNTAGT. The CDR3 is CASSDSQAASSGNTIYF. The CDR3 DNA follows: TGTGCCAGCAGTGACTCTCAGGCAGCTAGCTCTGGAAACACCATATATTTT.

This clone was seen only once. V and J are TRBV4-3 and TRBJ2-2; D remains ambiguous. Germline CDR1 reads LGHNA; CDR2 reads YSLEER. The CDR3 runs to 13 residues. V lost 5 bases and J 3 bases, leaving 7 bases between the germline ends. DNA of the CDR3: TGCGCCAGCAGCTACGACTACACCGGGGAGCTGTTTTTT. As protein: CASSYDYTGELFF.

Many counts were recorded for this clone. This same CDR3 is encoded by further DNA sequences in the sample. V gene TRBV27 combines with J gene TRBJ2-7; D gene ambiguous. This CDR3 has 13 amino acids. Trimming took off 3 bases at V and 2 bases at J, with 8 bases between the two ends. Per germline, CDR1 MNHEY and CDR2 SMNVEV (reference sequence). CDR3 coding DNA: TGTGCCAGCAGTTTCGGCAGCCCCTACGAGCAGTACTTC. Its protein product is CASSFGSPYEQYF.

The V call is TRBV19, the J call TRBJ1-5; possibly TRBD1 for D (6 bases). In germline, CDR1 is LNHDA, CDR2 SQIVND (reference sequence). Trimming stripped 3 bases from V and 6 bases from J, with 12 bases between. CDR3 length: 14 amino acids. The CDR3: CASSIRGQGQPQHF. In nucleotides, the CDR3 is TGTGCCAGTAGTATTCGGGGGCAGGGTCAGCCCCAGCATTTT.

V gene TRBV3-1 (or the pseudogene TRBV3-2) combines with J gene TRBJ2-2; 9 bases line up with TRBD1. V shed 3 bases, J shed 6 bases, and the junction held 5 bases outside the gene matches. There are 15 residues in the CDR3. Germline lookup yields CDR1 LGHDT and CDR2 YNNKEL (reference sequence). CDR3 bases: TGTGCCAGCAGCCAGCGGGACAGGGAGCCCGGGGAGCTGTTTTTT. Protein sequence: CASSQRDREPGELFF.

The rearrangement joins TRBV2 to TRBJ2-3, with D uncertain. The CDR3 totals 12 residues. V dropped 4 bases and J dropped 5 bases, with 7 bases sitting between them. CDR1 is SNHLY, CDR2 FYNNEI, per germline. The CDR3 nucleotides read TGTGCCAGCAGTGGTGTCCTAGATACGCAGTATTTT. Residues: CASSGVLDTQYF.

The chain uses TRBV7-2 and TRBJ2-5; TRBD1 is a possible D gene (5 bases). This CDR3 has 13 amino acids. Germline V gene lookup returns CDR1 SGHTA and CDR2 FQGNSA. V gave up 4 bases and J gave up 5 bases, with 11 bases separating them. Written as DNA, the CDR3 is TGTGCCAGCAGCTCCTGGGGCGGCGAGACCCAGTACTTC. This gives the protein CASSSWGGETQYF.

This chain connects TRBV30 to TRBJ1-1; 8 nucleotides line up with TRBD1. After removal of 2 bases from V and 9 bases from J, the junction contained 8 bases not matched to a gene. There are 13 residues in the CDR3. CDR1 and CDR2 (germline): GTSNPN, SVGIG (reference sequence). CDR3 residues: CAWSLTGVYKAFF. In nucleotides, the CDR3 is TGTGCCTGGAGTCTGACAGGGGTATATAAAGCTTTCTTT.

The CDR3, as DNA: TGCGCCAGCAGCTTGTTTCGGGGGGGATCTTCTAGCACAGATACGCAGTATTTT. Amino acids: CASSLFRGGSSSTDTQYF. The V gene is TRBV5-1, the J gene TRBJ2-3; 8 nucleotides line up with TRBD2. The V and J ends lost 1 base and 0 bases, in that order; junction bases with no gene match: 10. Germline assignment: CDR1 SGHRS and CDR2 YFSETQ. The CDR3 covers 18 residues.

V usage is TRBV5-1 and J usage is TRBJ1-2; D gene uncertain. CDR3 length: 13 amino acids. V was cut by 4 bases and J by 4 bases, with 11 bases left in between. Germline CDR1 and CDR2: SGHRS and YFSETQ. For the CDR3, the DNA is TGCGCCAGCAGCCGAACAGAGACCTATGGCTACACCTTC. Amino acid sequence: CASSRTETYGYTF.

The genes are TRBV12-5 and TRBJ2-1, with D possibly TRBD2 on 5 matching bases. Germline loops: CDR1 LGHNT, CDR2 FRNRAP. The V end lost 5 bases, the J end lost 3 bases, and 14 bases lay between the germline ends. The CDR3 extends over 15 amino acids. The CDR3 loop is CASGPPVGSYNEQFF. The CDR3 DNA follows: TGTGCTAGTGGTCCACCGGTGGGGAGCTACAATGAGCAGTTCTTC.

V usage is TRBV11-3 and J usage is TRBJ2-1, with a tentative D call TRBD1 (6 bases). Germline V CDR1 and CDR2: SGHNT, YENEEA. The CDR3 runs to 12 residues. Trimming stripped 5 bases from V and 8 bases from J, with 10 bases between. The CDR3 protein is CASSPRGDEQFF. CDR3 DNA sequence: TGTGCCAGCAGCCCCAGGGGTGATGAGCAGTTCTTC.

Written as DNA, the CDR3 is TGTGCCAGCAGCAACGGACTAGCGGGAGTGGCTGAGACCCAGTACTTC. It is translated as CASSNGLAGVAETQYF. J is TRBJ2-5 and V is TRBV6-2 or TRBV6-3; TRBD2 matches 13 bases. From germline, CDR1 is MNHEY and CDR2 SVGEGT. The V segment lost 6 bases and the J segment 5 bases; nucleotides outside the gene matches: 9. The CDR3 is 16 amino acids.

The chain joins TRBV29-1 to TRBJ1-2; a possible D gene is TRBD1 (5 bases). V was trimmed by 0 bases and J by 4 bases, leaving 15 bases between them. CDR1 and CDR2 from the germline V gene are SQVTM and ANQGSEA. This CDR3 spans 15 amino acids. CDR3 nucleotide sequence: TGCAGCGTTGAAGAGGGGCTTGCGGGGTCCTATGGCTACACCTTC. Translating it yields CSVEEGLAGSYGYTF.

The V gene is TRBV19, the J gene TRBJ2-7; D not resolved. Germline-derived CDR1 and CDR2 are LNHDA and SQIVND (reference sequence). The CDR3 runs 13 residues. The V gene lost 5 bases and the J gene lost 4 bases, with 12 bases spanning the gap. CDR3 nucleotide sequence: TGTGCCAGTAGTCCCCATGGCGGTTACGAGCAGTACTTC. Protein product: CASSPHGGYEQYF. Combining the CDR3 with reference TRBV19 and TRBJ2-7 gives the whole variable domain DGGITQSPKYLFRKEGQNVTLSCEQNLNHDAMYWYRQDPGQGLRLIYYSQIVNDFQKGDIAEGYSVSREKKESFPLTVTSAQKNPTAFYLCASSPHGGYEQYFGPGTRLTVT.

The chain is built from TRBV18 and TRBJ1-5; no definite D call. V dropped 3 bases and J dropped 0 bases, with 9 bases sitting between them. Germline V gives CDR1 KGHSH, CDR2 LQKENI. The CDR3 is made up of 15 amino acids. The CDR3 coding sequence is TGTGCCAGCTCACCCGACGGGTATAGCAATCAGCCCCAGCATTTT. It translates to CASSPDGYSNQPQHF. Using reference TRBV18 and TRBJ1-5 for the parts outside the CDR3, the full variable domain is NAGVMQNPRHLVRRRGQEARLRCSPMKGHSHVYWYRQLPEEGLKFMVYLQKENIIDESGMPKERFSAEFPKEGPSILRIQQVVRGDSAAYFCASSPDGYSNQPQHFGDGTRLSIL.

J is TRBJ1-5 and V is TRBV19, with D possibly TRBD1 on 5 matching bases. Germline assignment: CDR1 LNHDA and CDR2 SQIVND (reference sequence). The CDR3 length is 13 residues. V was pared by 5 bases and J by 7 bases, with 12 bases between. CDR3 DNA sequence: TGTGCCAGTAGTCAACAGGTTTTGCAGCCCCAGCATTTT. As protein: CASSQQVLQPQHF.

The genes are TRBV10-3 and TRBJ1-1; D gene uncertain. The V and J ends lost 11 bases and 1 base respectively, with 11 bases between them. This CDR3 is 12 amino acids long. Germline CDR1 and CDR2: ENHRY and SYGVKD. The CDR3 is CALGGTNTEAFF. The CDR3 bases are TGTGCCCTCGGCGGCACGAACACTGAAGCTTTCTTT.